A single sample gave rise to the 20 T cell receptor beta chains below, sequenced in a study of blood T cells in healthy people across ages. Using a J-beta primer mix together with a sample-barcoded 5' primer, a second PCR was run for about 7 to 12 cycles. TCRdb used MiXCR to reprocess the 5' RACE reads, holding one entry per CDR3 protein. The sample has around 990,000 distinct CDR3 sequences, roughly two fifths seen once; the top ten hold about an eighth. Material for sequencing was blood. The receptors derive from a young man in good health.

CDR3 nucleotides: TGTGCCACACTCAGGGAGATGACAGGGGTTGACACTGAAGCTTTCTTT. This codes for CATLREMTGVDTEAFF. This sequence joins TRBV10-3 and TRBJ1-1; 8 nucleotides align to TRBD1. The CDR3 totals 16 residues. V was pared by 10 bases and J by 3 bases, with 16 bases of the junction left unmatched. CDR1 and CDR2 (germline): ENHRY, SYGVKD.

This clonotype has more than one count but fewer than ten. J is TRBJ1-4 and V is TRBV10-3, with D unresolved. The CDR3 covers 13 residues. CDR1 is ENHRY, CDR2 SYGVKD, per germline. Trimming stripped 10 bases from V and 0 bases from J, with 9 bases between. The CDR3 here is CASKVATNEKLFF. DNA for the CDR3: TGTGCCAGTAAAGTGGCAACTAATGAAAAACTGTTTTTT.

This chain joins TRBV12-3 or TRBV12-4 and TRBJ2-4, with TRBD2 identical over 7 bases. J gave up 13 bases and V 8 bases, and 11 bases lay outside the gene matches. The CDR3 runs to 12 residues. The CDR3 coding sequence is TGTGCCAGCGGTCGGACCTCGCGGGAGCAGTACTTC. Its translation: CASGRTSREQYF.

This clonotype was seen a few times. This chain uses TRBV5-5 with TRBJ2-1; the D is unclear. V was shortened by 4 bases and J by 9 bases, with 11 bases between the two germline ends. Germline assignment: CDR1 SGHKS and CDR2 YYEKEE (reference sequence). This CDR3 has 12 amino acids. The CDR3: CASSVSTVEQFF. The CDR3 DNA reads as TGTGCCAGCAGCGTCTCGACGGTTGAGCAGTTCTTC. Combining the CDR3 with reference TRBV5-5 and TRBJ2-1 gives the whole variable domain DAGVTQSPTHLIKTRGQQVTLRCSPISGHKSVSWYQQVLGQGPQFIFQYYEKEERGRGNFPDRFSARQFPNYSSELNVNALLLGDSALYLCASSVSTVEQFFGPGTRLTVL.

This clonotype occurred a few times. For the CDR3, the DNA is TGTGCCAGCAGCCAAGATGGGCGGTACGAGCAGTACTTC. It encodes CASSQDGRYEQYF. The chain has TRBV4-2 and TRBJ2-7, with no clear D. CDR1 and CDR2 (germline): LGHNA, YNFKEQ. Trimming left V 0 bases short and J 4 bases short, with 7 bases between. This CDR3 region has 13 residues.

The rearrangement uses TRBV7-9 and TRBJ1-3; the D is unclear. This CDR3 has 14 amino acids. Trimming left V 5 bases short and J 3 bases short, with 11 bases between. Germline V gives CDR1 SEHNR, CDR2 FQNEAQ (reference sequence). In DNA, the CDR3 is TGTGCCAGCAGCCCCGATGGGGTTGGAAACACCATATATTTT. This codes for CASSPDGVGNTIYF.

The chain carries TRBV10-3 and TRBJ1-2; 8 positions agree with TRBD1. Germline lookup yields CDR1 ENHRY and CDR2 SYGVKD. With V trimmed by 2 bases and J by 2 bases, 4 bases remained unmatched. This CDR3 has 15 residues. The CDR3 region has the DNA TGTGCCATCAGTGAGATCACAGGGGGGAACTATGGCTACACCTTC. Encoded protein: CAISEITGGNYGYTF.

The J gene is TRBJ2-1, the V gene TRBV6-5, with TRBD1 matching over 7 bases. Gene TRBJ2-7 matches the end of the DNA better, so the J call may be wrong. The CDR3 extends over 15 amino acids. Germline-derived CDR1 and CDR2 are MNHEY and SVGAGI. DNA of the CDR3: TGTGCCAGCAGCAGCAGGGGGAACTCCTACAATGAGCAGTACTTC. The encoded protein is CASSSRGNSYNEQYF.

The genes are TRBV29-1 and TRBJ2-3; D is undetermined. Trimming removed 3 bases at V and 3 bases at J, with 13 bases between. The CDR3 totals 14 residues. Germline V gives CDR1 SQVTM, CDR2 ANQGSEA. The CDR3 region is CSVDDFPVTDTQYF. CDR3 sequence (DNA): TGCAGCGTTGACGACTTCCCGGTGACAGATACGCAGTATTTT.

This clonotype was detected only a few times. This chain joins TRBV6-5 and TRBJ2-3; D ambiguous. Between the trimmed V and J ends, which lost 0 bases and 8 bases, there was a span of 9 bases. This CDR3 is 13 amino acids long. CDR1 and CDR2 from the germline V gene are MNHEY and SVGAGI. In DNA form, the CDR3 reads TGTGCCAGCAGTTACTCGACCCCGTCTACGCAGTATTTT. Encoded protein: CASSYSTPSTQYF.

The gene calls are TRBV20-1 and TRBJ1-5; TRBD1 matches 11 bases. The CDR3 has 15 residues. Trimming removed 5 bases from V and 10 bases from J; junction bases left unmatched: 13. Looked up from germline, CDR1 is DFQATT and CDR2 is SNEGSKA (reference sequence). The DNA for the CDR3 is TGCAGTGCTCTCTCGGACAGGGGGCCTTCCGATCCCCAGCATTTT. Encoded protein: CSALSDRGPSDPQHF.

This clonotype was counted only a few times. The chain employs TRBV28 and TRBJ1-1; the match to TRBD1 covers 9 bases. V trimming: 5 bases; J trimming: 5 bases; junction bases outside the gene matches: 12. CDR3 length: 16 residues. Germline V CDR1 and CDR2: MDHEN, SYDVKM. The CDR3 region is CASSNLPTGGGTEAFF. The CDR3 nucleotides are TGTGCCAGCAGTAACTTACCAACAGGGGGCGGGACTGAAGCTTTCTTT.

The CDR3 loop reads CASSQTLGGKKTGELFF. The CDR3 DNA follows: TGCGCCAGCAGCCAGACTTTAGGGGGAAAGAAAACCGGGGAGCTGTTTTTT. The chain links TRBV4-3 to TRBJ2-2, with a tentative D call TRBD1 (6 bases). CDR1 and CDR2 from the germline V gene are LGHNA and YSLEER. The CDR3 extends over 17 amino acids. The V and J ends lost 3 bases and 5 bases respectively, with 19 bases between them.

The genes are TRBV6-2 or TRBV6-3 and TRBJ2-7; D remains ambiguous. Germline CDR1 reads MNHEY; CDR2 reads SVGEGT. This CDR3 has 13 amino acids. V was cut by 7 bases and J by 5 bases, with 15 bases left in between. The CDR3 protein is CASNYDGSDEQYF. CDR3 bases: TGTGCCAGCAACTACGACGGCAGCGACGAGCAGTACTTC.

The J gene is TRBJ2-3, the V gene TRBV7-9, with 10 bases lining up with TRBD2. V lost 5 bases, J lost 5 bases, and 10 bases stayed unmatched. CDR3 length equals 16 residues. Per the germline V gene, CDR1 is SEHNR and CDR2 is FQNEAQ (reference sequence). The CDR3 coding sequence is TGTGCCAGCAGCCACATCCTAGCGGGGGCAGGAGATACGCAGTATTTT. Amino acids: CASSHILAGAGDTQYF.

This clonotype was counted a few times. The rearrangement links TRBV5-1 to TRBJ2-5, with 14 bases matching TRBD2. There are 16 residues in the CDR3. CDR1 and CDR2 from the germline V gene are SGHRS and YFSETQ. The V segment lost 5 bases and the J segment 3 bases; nucleotides outside the gene matches: 6. The chain's CDR3 is CASRSGLAGEEETQYF. The CDR3 DNA sequence: TGCGCCAGCAGATCGGGACTAGCGGGGGAAGAAGAGACCCAGTACTTC.

V is TRBV7-8 and J is TRBJ2-1; 8 positions agree with TRBD1. V dropped 5 bases and J dropped 4; count of bases not matched to a gene: 4. CDR3 length: 14 residues. CDR1 and CDR2 (germline): SGHVS, FQNEAQ. CDR3 sequence: CASSQDRAYNEQFF. CDR3 DNA sequence: TGTGCCAGCAGCCAGGACAGGGCTTACAATGAGCAGTTCTTC. Full variable domain (remainder filled in from reference TRBV7-8 and TRBJ2-1): GAGVSQSPRYKVAKRGQDVALRCDPISGHVSLFWYQQALGQGPEFLTYFQNEAQLDKSGLPSDRFFAERPEGSVSTLKIQRTQQEDSAVYLCASSQDRAYNEQFFGPGTRLTVL.

In this sample, this clonotype turned up a few times. The chain has TRBV4-3 and TRBJ1-1; D remains unclear. The CDR3 length is 15 residues. Germline lookup yields CDR1 LGHNA and CDR2 YSLEER. With 3 bases removed from V and 0 bases from J, the gap between germline ends came to 11 bases. As DNA, the CDR3 is TGCGCCAGCAGCCAGGATTACAGATTGAACACTGAAGCTTTCTTT. This translates into CASSQDYRLNTEAFF.

This clonotype came up many times. V and J are TRBV7-2 and TRBJ2-1; weak D call: TRBD2 (6 bases). The CDR3 is 16 residues long. Germline CDR1 is SGHTA and CDR2 is FQGNSA. With 5 bases removed from V and 0 bases from J, the gap between germline ends came to 14 bases. CDR3 in amino acids: CASSRYTTSSYNEQFF. CDR3 sequence (DNA): TGTGCCAGCAGCCGTTATACGACTAGCTCCTACAATGAGCAGTTCTTC.

There are a few counts of this clonotype. The genes are TRBV6-5 and TRBJ2-1; perhaps TRBD2 as D (6 bases). From germline, CDR1 is MNHEY and CDR2 SVGAGI. This CDR3 comprises 14 residues. Trimming took off 7 bases at V and 3 bases at J, with 13 bases between the two ends. CDR3: CASTLAANYNEQFF. The CDR3 DNA reads as TGTGCCAGCACTTTAGCGGCGAACTACAATGAGCAGTTCTTC.